This T cell receptor (beta chain) is drawn from a study of early T cells in non-severe SARS-CoV-2 infection. Across the study: Bulk RNA isolated from unsorted whole blood underwent sequencing; chains were not paired.

TCRdb reanalysed the 5' RACE reads using MiXCR and keeps one entry per CDR3 protein. The sample yields nearly 95,000 distinct CDR3 sequences, approximately 17% seen once. Germline trimming cut 3 bases from V and 5 bases from J; bases unmatched to any gene: 8. The V gene's germline CDR1 is DFQATT and CDR2 SNEGSKA (reference sequence). This CDR3 contains 15 residues. This clonotype was seen a few times. The V gene is TRBV20-1, the J gene TRBJ2-7; 12 bases are a match to TRBD2. This clonotype was sampled from an adult who was a healthcare worker with PCR-confirmed SARS-CoV-2 infection or an uninfected control (not recorded which). The source was whole blood, collected at baseline. The CDR3 coding sequence is TGCAGTGCTAGTTCGTCTAGCGGGAGGGCCCACGAGCAGTACTTC. This gives the protein CSASSSSGRAHEQYF.